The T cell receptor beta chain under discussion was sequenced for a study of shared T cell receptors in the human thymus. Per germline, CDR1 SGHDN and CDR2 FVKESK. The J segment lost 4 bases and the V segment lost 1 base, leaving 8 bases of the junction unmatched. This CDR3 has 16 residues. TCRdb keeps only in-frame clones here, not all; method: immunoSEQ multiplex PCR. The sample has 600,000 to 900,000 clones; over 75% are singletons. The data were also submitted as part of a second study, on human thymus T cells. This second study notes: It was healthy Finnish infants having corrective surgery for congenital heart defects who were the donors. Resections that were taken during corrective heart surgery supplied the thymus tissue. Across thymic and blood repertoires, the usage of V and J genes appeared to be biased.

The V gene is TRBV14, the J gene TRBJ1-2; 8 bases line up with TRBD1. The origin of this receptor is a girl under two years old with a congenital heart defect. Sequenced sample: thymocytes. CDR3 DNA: TGTGCCAGCAGCCAAGGCAGGGGGCGGCTATCCTATGGCTACACCTTC. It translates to CASSQGRGRLSYGYTF. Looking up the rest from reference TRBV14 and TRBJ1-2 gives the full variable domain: EAGVTQFPSHSVIEKGQTVTLRCDPISGHDNLYWYRRVMGKEIKFLLHFVKESKQDESGMPNNRFLAERTGGTYSTLKVQPAELEDSGVYFCASSQGRGRLSYGYTFGSGTRLTVV.